This T cell receptor beta chain was sequenced for a study of blood T cell repertoires in COVID-19. Study-level background: The United States, Italy and Spain were the sources of the acute and convalescent COVID-19 samples. Sources were T cells, B-cell-depleted T cells, or PBMCs; the material itself was cDNA or gDNA.

In the authors' methods: Amplification of reference gene primers was used by the study to estimate nucleated cell counts. Measured with immunoSEQ multiplex PCR; TCRdb has only the in-frame clones, and not every one. The V and J calls and the clone size are those of that table, but D and trimming were determined from the DNA. The table lists 160,000 or so clones, about 87% of them singletons. There are 16 residues in the CDR3. Germline CDR1 is LGHDT and CDR2 is YNNKEL (reference sequence). The ends were cut back, 0 bases at V and 3 bases at J, with 12 bases in the middle. The sample consisted of peripheral blood. This sequence joins TRBV3-1 (or the pseudogene TRBV3-2) and TRBJ1-5, with D tentatively TRBD1 (5 bases). This receptor was taken from a woman aged 60-70 years who had recovered from COVID-19. The CDR3 DNA reads TGTGCCAGCAGCCAAGACCTCGGGGGACCCAATCAGCCCCAGCATTTT. This gives the protein CASSQDLGGPNQPQHF.